Included here is one TCR beta chain sequence, with context. This sample is part of a study of blood T cell repertoires in COVID-19. Study-wide context: T cells, B-cell-depleted T cells, or PBMCs provided the cDNA or gDNA that served as material.

Enrolment of Seattle patients took place during active infection, and they were followed longitudinally. TCRdb's copy holds only in-frame clones and misses some; the assay was immunoSEQ multiplex PCR. The table shows approximately 120,000 clones, with approximately 90% occurring only once. Source material: peripheral blood. This receptor was taken from a man aged 50-60 years with COVID-19, enrolled during active disease.

CDR3 sequence: CASSDSGGKQFF. DNA of the CDR3: TGTGCCAGCAGTGACTCCGGGGGGAAGCAGTTCTTC. The chain is built from TRBV6-4 and TRBJ2-1, with 7 bases identical to TRBD2. Trimming at V came to 0 bases and at J to 11 bases, leaving 1 base not matched to a gene. The CDR3 consists of 12 residues. CDR1 MRHNA and CDR2 SNTAGT come from the germline V gene.